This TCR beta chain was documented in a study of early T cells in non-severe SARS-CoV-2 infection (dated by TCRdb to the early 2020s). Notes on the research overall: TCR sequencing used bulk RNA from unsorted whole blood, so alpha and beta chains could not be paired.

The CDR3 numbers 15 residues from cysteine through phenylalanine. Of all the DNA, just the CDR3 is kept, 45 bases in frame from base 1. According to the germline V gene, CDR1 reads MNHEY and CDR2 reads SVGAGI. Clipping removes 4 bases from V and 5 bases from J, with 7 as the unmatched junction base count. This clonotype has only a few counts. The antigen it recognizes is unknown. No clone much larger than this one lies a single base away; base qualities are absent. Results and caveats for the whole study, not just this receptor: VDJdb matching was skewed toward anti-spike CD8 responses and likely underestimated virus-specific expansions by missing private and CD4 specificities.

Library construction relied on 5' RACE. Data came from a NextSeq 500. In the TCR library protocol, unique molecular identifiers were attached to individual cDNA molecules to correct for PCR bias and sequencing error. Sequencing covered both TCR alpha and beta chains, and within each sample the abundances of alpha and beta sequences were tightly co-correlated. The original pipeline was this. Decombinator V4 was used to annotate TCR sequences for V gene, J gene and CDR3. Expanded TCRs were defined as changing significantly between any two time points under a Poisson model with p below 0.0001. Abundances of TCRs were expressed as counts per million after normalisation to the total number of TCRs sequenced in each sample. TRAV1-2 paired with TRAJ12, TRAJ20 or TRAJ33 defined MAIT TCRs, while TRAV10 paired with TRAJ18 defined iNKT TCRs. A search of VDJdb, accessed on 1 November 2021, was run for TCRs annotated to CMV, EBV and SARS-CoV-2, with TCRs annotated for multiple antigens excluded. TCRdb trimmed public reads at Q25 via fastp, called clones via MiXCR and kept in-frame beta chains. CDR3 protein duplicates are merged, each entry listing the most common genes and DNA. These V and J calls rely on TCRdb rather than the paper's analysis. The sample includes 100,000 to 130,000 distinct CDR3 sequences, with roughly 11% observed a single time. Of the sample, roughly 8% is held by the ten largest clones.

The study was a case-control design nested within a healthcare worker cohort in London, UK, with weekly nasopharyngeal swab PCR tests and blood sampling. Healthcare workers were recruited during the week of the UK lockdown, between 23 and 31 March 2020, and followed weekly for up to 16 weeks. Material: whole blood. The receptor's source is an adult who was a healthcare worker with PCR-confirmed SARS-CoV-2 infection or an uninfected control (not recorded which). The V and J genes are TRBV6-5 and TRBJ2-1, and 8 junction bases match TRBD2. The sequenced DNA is TGTGCCAGCAGTTCGTCCCTAGCGGGCGACAATGAGCAGTTCTTC. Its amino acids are CASSSSLAGDNEQFF.